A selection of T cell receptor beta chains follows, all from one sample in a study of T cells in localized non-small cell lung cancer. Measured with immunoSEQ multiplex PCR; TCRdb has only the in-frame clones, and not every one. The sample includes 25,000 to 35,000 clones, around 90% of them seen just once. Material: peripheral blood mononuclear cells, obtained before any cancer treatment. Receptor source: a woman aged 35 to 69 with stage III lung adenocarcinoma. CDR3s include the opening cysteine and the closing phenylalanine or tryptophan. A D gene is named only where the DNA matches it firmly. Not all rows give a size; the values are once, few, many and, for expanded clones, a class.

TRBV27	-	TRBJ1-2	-	CASSFSQGPYGYTF	TGTGCCAGCAGTTTTTCCCAGGGCCCCTATGGCTACACCTTC
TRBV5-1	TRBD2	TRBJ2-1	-	CASSFTLADLYNEQFF	TGCGCCAGCAGCTTCACACTAGCGGACCTCTACAATGAGCAGTTCTTC
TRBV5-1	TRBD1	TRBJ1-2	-	CASSLTRPGQGLRGYTF	TGCGCCAGCAGCTTGACCCGACCCGGACAGGGGTTACGTGGCTACACCTTC
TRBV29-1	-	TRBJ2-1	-	CSGIEVGSYNEQFF	TGCAGCGGTATTGAGGTTGGCTCCTACAATGAGCAGTTCTTC
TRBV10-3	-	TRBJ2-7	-	CAISGQAGPYEQYF	TGTGCCATCAGTGGACAGGCGGGGCCCTACGAGCAGTACTTC
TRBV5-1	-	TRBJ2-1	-	CASSMGSDYNEQFF	TGCGCCAGCTCCATGGGGTCAGACTACAATGAGCAGTTCTTC
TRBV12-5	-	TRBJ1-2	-	CASGLPRAPYGYTF	TGTGCTAGTGGTTTGCCCCGGGCTCCCTATGGCTACACCTTC
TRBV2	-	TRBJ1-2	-	CASSEGWVGGDYGYTF	TGTGCCAGCAGTGAAGGTTGGGTGGGAGGGGACTATGGCTACACCTTC
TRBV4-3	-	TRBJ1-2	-	CASSQEIRRNYGYTF	TGCGCCAGCAGCCAAGAGATCAGGAGGAACTATGGCTACACCTTC
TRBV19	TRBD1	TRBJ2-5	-	CASSPGQGDAETQYF	TGTGCCAGTAGCCCGGGACAGGGGGATGCAGAGACCCAGTACTTC
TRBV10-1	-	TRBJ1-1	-	CASSEYRDNTEAFF	TGCGCCAGCAGTGAGTACAGGGATAACACTGAAGCTTTCTTT
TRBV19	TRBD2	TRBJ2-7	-	CASTWELAGGGGEQYF	TGTGCCAGTACCTGGGAACTAGCGGGGGGAGGAGGTGAGCAGTACTTC
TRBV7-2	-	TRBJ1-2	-	CASSLAVSGLTF	TGTGCCAGCAGCCTAGCGGTCTCAGGCCTCACCTTC
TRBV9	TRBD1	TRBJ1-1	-	CASSVGGGATEAFF	TGTGCCAGCAGCGTAGGAGGGGGCGCCACTGAAGCTTTCTTT
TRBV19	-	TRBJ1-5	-	CASSISAGEYQPQHF	TGTGCCAGTAGTATTTCGGCGGGAGAATATCAGCCCCAGCATTTT
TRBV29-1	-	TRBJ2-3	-	CSVVTGTDTQYF	TGCAGCGTTGTTACCGGCACAGATACGCAGTATTTT
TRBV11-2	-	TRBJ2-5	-	CASSLGGGSEETQYF	TGTGCCAGCAGCTTAGGTGGGGGGTCGGAAGAGACCCAGTACTTC
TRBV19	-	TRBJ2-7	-	CASSVQSKMTYEQYF	TGTGCCAGTAGTGTCCAGAGCAAAATGACCTACGAGCAGTACTTC
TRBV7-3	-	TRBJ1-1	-	CASSALQGADTEAFF	TGTGCCAGCAGCGCTCTACAGGGAGCTGACACTGAAGCTTTCTTT
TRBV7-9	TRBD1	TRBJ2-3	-	CASSLEPFGTGGADTQYF	TGTGCCAGCAGCTTAGAGCCCTTTGGGACAGGGGGCGCAGATACGCAGTATTTT
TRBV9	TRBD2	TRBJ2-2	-	CASSFTSEGGELFF	TGTGCCAGCAGCTTCACTAGCGAGGGCGGGGAGCTGTTTTTT
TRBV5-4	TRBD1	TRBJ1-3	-	CASSVTGISGNTIYF	TGTGCCAGCAGCGTGACAGGGATCTCTGGAAACACCATATATTTT
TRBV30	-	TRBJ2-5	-	CAWSRQGLPRTQYF	TGTGCCTGGAGCCGCCAGGGGCTCCCCCGGACCCAGTACTTC
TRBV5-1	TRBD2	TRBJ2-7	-	CASSYPAGGGGDEQYF	TGCGCCAGCAGCTACCCAGCGGGGGGCGGAGGTGACGAGCAGTACTTC
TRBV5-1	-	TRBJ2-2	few	CASSVGPRSNTGELFF	TGCGCCAGCAGCGTTGGGCCCCGGAGTAACACCGGGGAGCTGTTTTTT
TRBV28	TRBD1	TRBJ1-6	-	CASSSQGANSPLHF	TGTGCCAGCAGTTCTCAGGGGGCAAATTCACCCCTCCACTTT
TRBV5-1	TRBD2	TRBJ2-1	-	CASSRLAGGMSSYNEQFF	TGCGCCAGCAGCCGACTAGCGGGAGGGATGAGCTCCTACAATGAGCAGTTCTTC
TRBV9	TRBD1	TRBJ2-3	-	CASSPGQGGTDTQYF	TGTGCCAGCAGCCCCGGACAGGGGGGCACAGATACGCAGTATTTT
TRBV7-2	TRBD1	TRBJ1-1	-	CASSFEAGQGTEAFF	TGTGCCAGCAGCTTTGAGGCGGGACAGGGCACTGAAGCTTTCTTT
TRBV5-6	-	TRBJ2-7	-	CASAPLGGGRDGEQYF	TGTGCCAGCGCCCCTCTCGGGGGCGGTCGGGATGGGGAGCAGTACTTC
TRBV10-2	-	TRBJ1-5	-	CASSQWGARSNQPQHF	TGCGCCAGCAGTCAGTGGGGGGCGAGGAGCAATCAGCCCCAGCATTTT
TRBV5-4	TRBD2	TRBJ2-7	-	CASSFSRAGGPVEQYF	TGTGCCAGCAGCTTTAGCAGGGCGGGAGGGCCGGTCGAGCAGTACTTC
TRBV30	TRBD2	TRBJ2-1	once	CAWSKGLATYNEQFF	TGTGCCTGGAGTAAGGGACTAGCCACCTACAATGAGCAGTTCTTC
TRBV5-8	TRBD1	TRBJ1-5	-	CASSFRTGSNQPQHF	TGTGCCAGCAGCTTCAGGACAGGGAGCAATCAGCCCCAGCATTTT
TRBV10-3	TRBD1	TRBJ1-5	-	CAISADSGGDQPQHF	TGTGCCATCAGTGCGGACTCAGGGGGCGATCAGCCCCAGCATTTT
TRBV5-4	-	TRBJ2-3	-	CASSLGTNTDTQYF	TGTGCCAGCAGCCTCGGGACCAACACAGATACGCAGTATTTT
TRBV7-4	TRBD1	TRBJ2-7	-	CASREGQGYHYEQYF	TGTGCCAGCAGAGAGGGACAGGGTTATCACTACGAGCAGTACTTC
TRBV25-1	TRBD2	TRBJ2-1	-	CASSDLAGRSYNEQFF	TGTGCCAGCAGTGATTTAGCGGGAAGATCCTACAATGAGCAGTTCTTC
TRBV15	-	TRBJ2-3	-	CATSRSVAFDTQYF	TGTGCCACCAGCAGATCGGTAGCTTTCGATACGCAGTATTTT
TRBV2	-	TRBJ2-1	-	CASIRTLYDEQFF	TGTGCCAGCATACGCACCCTGTACGATGAGCAGTTCTTC
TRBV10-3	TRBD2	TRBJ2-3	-	CAISGGGGILTSTDTQYF	TGTGCCATCAGTGGTGGCGGGGGGATTTTGACTAGCACAGATACGCAGTATTTT
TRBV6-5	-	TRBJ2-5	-	CASSRGWETQYF	TGTGCCAGCAGTCGAGGGTGGGAGACCCAGTACTTC
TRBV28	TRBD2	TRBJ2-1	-	CASSLSGSYNEQFF	TGTGCCAGCAGTTTAAGCGGGAGCTACAATGAGCAGTTCTTC
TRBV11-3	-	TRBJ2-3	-	CASSLRLAGLTDTQYF	TGTGCCAGCAGCTTACGGCTAGCCGGGCTCACAGATACGCAGTATTTT
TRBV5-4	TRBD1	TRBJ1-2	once	CASSVGTASYYGYTF	TGTGCCAGCAGCGTAGGGACAGCGTCTTACTATGGCTACACCTTC
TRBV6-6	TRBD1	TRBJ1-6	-	CASINRGSSYNSPLHF	TGTGCCAGCATAAACAGGGGAAGCTCCTATAATTCACCCCTCCACTTT
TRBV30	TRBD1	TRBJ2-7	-	CAWSRTGGYEQYF	TGTGCCTGGAGCCGGACAGGGGGCTACGAGCAGTACTTC
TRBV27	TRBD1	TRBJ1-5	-	CASSFRGWGNQPQHF	TGTGCCAGCAGTTTCAGGGGGTGGGGCAATCAGCCCCAGCATTTT
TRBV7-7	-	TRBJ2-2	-	CASSPTRLTGELFF	TGTGCTAGCAGCCCCACTAGACTCACCGGGGAGCTGTTTTTT